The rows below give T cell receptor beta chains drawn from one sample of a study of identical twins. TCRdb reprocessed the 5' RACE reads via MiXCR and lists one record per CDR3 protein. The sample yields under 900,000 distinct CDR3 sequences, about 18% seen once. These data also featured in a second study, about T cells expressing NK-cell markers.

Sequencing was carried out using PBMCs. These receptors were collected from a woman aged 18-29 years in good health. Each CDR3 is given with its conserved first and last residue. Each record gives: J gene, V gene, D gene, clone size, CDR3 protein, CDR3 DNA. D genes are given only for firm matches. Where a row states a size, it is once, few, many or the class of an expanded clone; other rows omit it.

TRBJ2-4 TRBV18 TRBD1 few CASSPTGTGNIQYF TGTGCCAGCTCACCCACCGGGACAGGGAACATTCAGTACTTC
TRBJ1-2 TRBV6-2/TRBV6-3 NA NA CASTDIRGYTF TGTGCCAGCACCGACATCCGTGGCTACACCTTC
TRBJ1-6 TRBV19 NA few CASAPLDTGSPLHF TGTGCCAGTGCGCCCCTGGACACTGGTTCACCCCTCCACTTT
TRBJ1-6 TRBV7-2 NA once CASSLGGAANSPLHF TGTGCCAGCAGCTTAGGGGGGGCTGCTAATTCACCCCTCCACTTT
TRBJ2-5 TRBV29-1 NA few CSSWWTNQETQYF TGCAGCTCCTGGTGGACCAACCAAGAGACCCAGTACTTC
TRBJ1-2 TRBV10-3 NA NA CAISALEQAYGYTF TGTGCCATCAGTGCCCTGGAACAGGCGTATGGCTACACCTTC
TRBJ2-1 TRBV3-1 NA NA CASSPHAGLKFF TGTGCCAGCAGCCCCCACGCGGGGCTGAAGTTCTTC
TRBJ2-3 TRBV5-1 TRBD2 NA CASTLGLAGTDTHYF TGCGCCAGCACCTTGGGGCTAGCGGGCACAGATACGCATTATTTT
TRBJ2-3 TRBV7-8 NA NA CASSKQGFQDTQYF TGTGCCAGCAGCAAACAGGGTTTCCAGGATACGCAGTATTTT
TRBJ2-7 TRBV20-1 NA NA CSANSPARDEQYF TGCAGTGCCAACAGCCCAGCGCGGGACGAGCAGTACTTC
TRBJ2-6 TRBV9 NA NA CASSVAGVAVFSGANVLTF TGTGCCAGCAGCGTAGCTGGTGTAGCAGTGTTCTCTGGGGCCAACGTCCTGACTTTC
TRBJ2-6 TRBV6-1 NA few CASSLAGKAGANVLTF TGTGCCAGCAGTCTGGCGGGGAAAGCAGGGGCCAACGTCCTGACTTTC
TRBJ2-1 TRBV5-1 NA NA CASSLVAGSDEQFF TGCGCCAGCAGCTTGGTGGCGGGAAGCGATGAGCAGTTCTTC
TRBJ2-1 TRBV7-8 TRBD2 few CASSKDGGSEQFF TGTGCCAGCAGCAAAGACGGCGGGAGCGAGCAGTTCTTC
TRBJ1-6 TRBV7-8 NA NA CASSLVGLISSYNSPLHF TGTGCCAGCAGCTTAGTTGGCTTAATAAGCTCCTATAATTCACCCCTCCACTTT
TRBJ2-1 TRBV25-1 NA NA CASSEYRGADNEQFF TGTGCCAGCAGTGAATACAGGGGGGCCGACAATGAGCAGTTCTTC
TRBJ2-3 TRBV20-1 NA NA CSARMGSTDTQYF TGCAGTGCTAGGATGGGGAGCACAGATACGCAGTATTTT
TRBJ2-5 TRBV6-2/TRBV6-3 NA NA CASSLDGSGNQYF TGTGCCAGCAGTCTCGATGGATCCGGGAACCAGTACTTC